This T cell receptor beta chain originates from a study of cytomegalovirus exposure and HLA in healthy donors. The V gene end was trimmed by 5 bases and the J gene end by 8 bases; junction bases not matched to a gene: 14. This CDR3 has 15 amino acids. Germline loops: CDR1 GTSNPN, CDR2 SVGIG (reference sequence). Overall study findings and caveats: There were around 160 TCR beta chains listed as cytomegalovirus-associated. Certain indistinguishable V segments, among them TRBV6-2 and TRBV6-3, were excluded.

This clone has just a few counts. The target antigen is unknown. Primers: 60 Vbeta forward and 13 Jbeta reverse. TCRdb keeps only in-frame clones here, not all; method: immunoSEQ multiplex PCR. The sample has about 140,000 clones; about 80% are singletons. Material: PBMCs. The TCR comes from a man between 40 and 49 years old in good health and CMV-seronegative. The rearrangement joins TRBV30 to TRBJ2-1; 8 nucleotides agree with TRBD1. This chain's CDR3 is CAWAQIQGARDEQFF. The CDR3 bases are TGTGCCTGGGCCCAAATTCAGGGGGCAAGGGATGAGCAGTTCTTC.